The entry below gives a single T cell receptor beta chain sequence along with its context. Its matching antigen is unknown. The CDR3 spans 15 residues. Germline CDR1 and CDR2: SGHDN and FVKESK. V dropped 4 bases and J dropped 3; count of bases not matched to a gene: 6. The sample originates from a study of cytomegalovirus exposure and HLA in healthy donors. Overall study findings and caveats: Most TCR sequences proved rare, with some public TCRs found in many donors.

Profiling relied on immunoSEQ multiplex PCR, and the TCRdb table lists in-frame clones only, not all of them. This sample carries 100,000 or so clones, about 88% of them seen once, and the ten largest clones take roughly 4%. The V and J genes are TRBV14 and TRBJ1-2, with TRBD1 identical over 9 bases. This TCR was sampled from a woman under 30 in good health and CMV-seropositive. Sequenced input: PBMCs. CDR3 sequence reads: CASSLRTGEDYGYTF. The DNA for the CDR3 is TGTGCCAGCAGCCTCAGGACAGGGGAGGACTATGGCTACACCTTC.